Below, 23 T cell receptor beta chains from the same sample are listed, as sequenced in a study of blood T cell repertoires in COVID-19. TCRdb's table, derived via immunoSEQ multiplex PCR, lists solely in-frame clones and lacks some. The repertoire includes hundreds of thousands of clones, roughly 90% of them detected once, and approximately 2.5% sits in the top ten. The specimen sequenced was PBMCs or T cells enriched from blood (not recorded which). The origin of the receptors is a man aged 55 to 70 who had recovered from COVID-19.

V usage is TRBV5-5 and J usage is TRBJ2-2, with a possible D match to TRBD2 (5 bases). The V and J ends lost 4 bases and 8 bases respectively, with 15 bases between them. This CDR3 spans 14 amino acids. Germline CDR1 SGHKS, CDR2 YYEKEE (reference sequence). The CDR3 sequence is CASSNGLGQGELFF. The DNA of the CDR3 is TGTGCCAGCAGCAACGGACTCGGTCAAGGGGAGCTGTTTTTT.

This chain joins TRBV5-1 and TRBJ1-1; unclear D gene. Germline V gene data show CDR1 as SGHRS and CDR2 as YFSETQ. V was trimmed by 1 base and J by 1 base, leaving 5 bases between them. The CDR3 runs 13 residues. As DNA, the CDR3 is TGCGCCAGCAGCTTGATCCAGAACACTGAAGCTTTCTTT. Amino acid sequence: CASSLIQNTEAFF.

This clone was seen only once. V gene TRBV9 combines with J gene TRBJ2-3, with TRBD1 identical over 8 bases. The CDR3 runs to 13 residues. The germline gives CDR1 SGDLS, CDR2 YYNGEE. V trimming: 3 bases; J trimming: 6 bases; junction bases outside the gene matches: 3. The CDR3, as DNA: TGTGCCAGCAGCGCCCAGGGGGCGGATACGCAGTATTTT. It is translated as CASSAQGADTQYF.

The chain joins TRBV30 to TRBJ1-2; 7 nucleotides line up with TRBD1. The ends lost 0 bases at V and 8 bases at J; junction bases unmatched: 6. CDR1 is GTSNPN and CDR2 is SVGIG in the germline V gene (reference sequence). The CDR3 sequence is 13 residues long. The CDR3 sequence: CAWSVTGVGGYTF. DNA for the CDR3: TGTGCCTGGAGTGTTACAGGGGTTGGCGGCTACACCTTC.

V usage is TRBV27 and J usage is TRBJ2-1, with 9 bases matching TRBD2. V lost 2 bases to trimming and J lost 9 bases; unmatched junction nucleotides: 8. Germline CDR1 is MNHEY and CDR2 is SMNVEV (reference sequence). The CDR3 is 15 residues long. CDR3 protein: CASSLQVAGAAEQFF. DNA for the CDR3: TGTGCCAGCAGTTTACAGGTAGCGGGAGCGGCTGAGCAGTTCTTC.

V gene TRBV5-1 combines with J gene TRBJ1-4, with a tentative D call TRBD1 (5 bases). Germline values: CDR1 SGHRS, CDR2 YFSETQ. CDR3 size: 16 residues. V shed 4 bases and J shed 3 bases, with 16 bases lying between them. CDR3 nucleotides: TGCGCCAGCAGCCTGCTGGGGGGTCGCGCTAATGAAAAACTGTTTTTT. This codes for CASSLLGGRANEKLFF.

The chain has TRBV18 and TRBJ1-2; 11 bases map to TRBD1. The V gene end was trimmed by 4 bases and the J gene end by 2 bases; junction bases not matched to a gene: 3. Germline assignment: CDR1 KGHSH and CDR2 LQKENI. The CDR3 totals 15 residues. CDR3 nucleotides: TGTGCCAGCTCACTCCGGGACAGGGGGAACTATGGCTACACCTTC. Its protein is CASSLRDRGNYGYTF.

In DNA, the CDR3 is TGTGCCAGCAGCAACGGACATTCCTACCAAGAGACCCAGTACTTC. It specifies CASSNGHSYQETQYF. The V call is TRBV7-3, the J call TRBJ2-5, with a possible D match to TRBD1 (5 bases). Trimming took off 5 bases at V and 0 bases at J, with 13 bases between the two ends. Germline loops: CDR1 SGHTA, CDR2 FQGTGA. The CDR3 covers 15 residues.

The CDR3 region has the DNA TGTGCCAGCAGTGAGGCAGCGTATAGCAATCAGCCCCAGCATTTT. Its translation: CASSEAAYSNQPQHF. The gene calls are TRBV2 and TRBJ1-5; D gene uncertain. The CDR3 covers 15 residues. Looked up from germline, CDR1 is SNHLY and CDR2 is FYNNEI. V lost 3 bases, J lost 0 bases, and 9 bases lay in between.

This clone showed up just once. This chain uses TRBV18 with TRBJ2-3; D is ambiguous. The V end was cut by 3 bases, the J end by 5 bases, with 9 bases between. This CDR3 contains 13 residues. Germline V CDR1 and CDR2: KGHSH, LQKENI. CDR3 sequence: CASSPQVRDTQYF. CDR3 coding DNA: TGTGCCAGCTCACCCCAGGTCCGAGATACGCAGTATTTT.

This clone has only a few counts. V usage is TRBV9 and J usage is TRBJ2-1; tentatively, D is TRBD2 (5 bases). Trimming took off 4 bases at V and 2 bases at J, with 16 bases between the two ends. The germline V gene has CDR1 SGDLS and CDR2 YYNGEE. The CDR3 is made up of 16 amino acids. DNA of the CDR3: TGTGCCAGCAGCCCCCGGGGTGGGGTGACCTACAATGAGCAGTTCTTC. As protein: CASSPRGGVTYNEQFF.

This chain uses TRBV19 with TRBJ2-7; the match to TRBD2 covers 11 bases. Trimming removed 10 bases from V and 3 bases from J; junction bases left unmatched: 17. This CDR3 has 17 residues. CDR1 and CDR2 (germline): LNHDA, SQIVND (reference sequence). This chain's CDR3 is CATRETSGTGFVYEQYF. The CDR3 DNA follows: TGTGCCACTAGGGAGACTAGCGGGACGGGGTTTGTCTACGAGCAGTACTTC. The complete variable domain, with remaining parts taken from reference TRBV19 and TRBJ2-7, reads DGGITQSPKYLFRKEGQNVTLSCEQNLNHDAMYWYRQDPGQGLRLIYYSQIVNDFQKGDIAEGYSVSREKKESFPLTVTSAQKNPTAFYLCATRETSGTGFVYEQYFGPGTRLTVT.

The chain's CDR3 is CASSQGTSGRWGDEQFF. DNA of the CDR3: TGCGCCAGCAGCCAAGGGACTAGCGGGAGGTGGGGGGATGAGCAGTTCTTC. The V and J genes are TRBV4-1 and TRBJ2-1, with 14 nucleotides matching TRBD2. With V trimmed by 1 base and J by 8 bases, 7 bases remained unmatched. The CDR3 runs to 17 residues. Germline lookup yields CDR1 MGHRA and CDR2 YSYEKL.

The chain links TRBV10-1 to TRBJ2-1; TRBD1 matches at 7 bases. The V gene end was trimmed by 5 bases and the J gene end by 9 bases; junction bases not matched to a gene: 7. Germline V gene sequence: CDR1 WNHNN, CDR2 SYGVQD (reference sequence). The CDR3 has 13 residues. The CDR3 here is CASSRDRVGEQFF. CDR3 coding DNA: TGCGCCAGCAGTAGAGACAGGGTGGGTGAGCAGTTCTTC.

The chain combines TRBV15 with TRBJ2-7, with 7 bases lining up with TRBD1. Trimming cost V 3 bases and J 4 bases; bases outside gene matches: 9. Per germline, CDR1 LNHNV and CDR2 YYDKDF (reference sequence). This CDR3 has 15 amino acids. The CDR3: CATSRGQSYLYEQYF. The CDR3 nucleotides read TGTGCCACCAGCAGGGGACAGTCGTACCTATACGAGCAGTACTTC. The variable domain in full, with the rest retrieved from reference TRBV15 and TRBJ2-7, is DAMVIQNPRYQVTQFGKPVTLSCSQTLNHNVMYWYQQKSSQAPKLLFHYYDKDFNNEADTPDNFQSRRPNTSFCFLDIRSPGLGDTAMYLCATSRGQSYLYEQYFGPGTRLTVT.

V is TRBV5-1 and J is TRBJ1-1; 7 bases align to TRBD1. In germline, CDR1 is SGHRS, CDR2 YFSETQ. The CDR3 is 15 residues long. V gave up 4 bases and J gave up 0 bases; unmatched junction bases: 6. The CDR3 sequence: CASSVDRDLNTEAFF. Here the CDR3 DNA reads TGCGCCAGCAGCGTTGACAGGGACTTGAACACTGAAGCTTTCTTT.

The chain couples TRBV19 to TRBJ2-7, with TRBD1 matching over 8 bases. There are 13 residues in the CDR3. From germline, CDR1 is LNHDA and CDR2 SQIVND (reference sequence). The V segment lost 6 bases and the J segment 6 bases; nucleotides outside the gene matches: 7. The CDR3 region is CASSHPGGGEQYF. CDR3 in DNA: TGTGCCAGTAGCCACCCAGGGGGCGGCGAGCAGTACTTC.

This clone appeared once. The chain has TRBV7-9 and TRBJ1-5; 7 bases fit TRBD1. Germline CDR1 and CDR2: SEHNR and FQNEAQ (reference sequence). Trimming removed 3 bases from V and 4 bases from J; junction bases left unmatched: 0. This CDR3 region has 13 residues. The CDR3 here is CASSLTGNQPQHF. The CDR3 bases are TGTGCCAGCAGCTTGACAGGGAATCAGCCCCAGCATTTT.

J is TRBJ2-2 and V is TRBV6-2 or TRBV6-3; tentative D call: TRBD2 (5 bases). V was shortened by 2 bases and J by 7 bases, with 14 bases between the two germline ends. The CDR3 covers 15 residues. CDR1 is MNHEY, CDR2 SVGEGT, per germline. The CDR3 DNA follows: TGTGCCAGCAGTTACGGGTCTCCGGGAATCGGGGAGCTGTTTTTT. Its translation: CASSYGSPGIGELFF.

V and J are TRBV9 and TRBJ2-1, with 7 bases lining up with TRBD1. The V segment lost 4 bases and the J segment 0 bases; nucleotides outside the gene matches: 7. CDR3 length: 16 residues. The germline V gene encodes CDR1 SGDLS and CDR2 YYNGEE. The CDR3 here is CASSRQGKISYNEQFF. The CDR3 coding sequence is TGTGCCAGCAGCAGACAGGGTAAGATCTCCTACAATGAGCAGTTCTTC.

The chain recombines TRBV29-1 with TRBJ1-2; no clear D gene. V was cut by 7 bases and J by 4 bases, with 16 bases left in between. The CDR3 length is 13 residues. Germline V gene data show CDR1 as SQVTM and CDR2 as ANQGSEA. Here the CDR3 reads CSAASPGIYGYTF. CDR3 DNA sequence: TGCAGCGCCGCCAGCCCGGGGATCTATGGCTACACCTTC.

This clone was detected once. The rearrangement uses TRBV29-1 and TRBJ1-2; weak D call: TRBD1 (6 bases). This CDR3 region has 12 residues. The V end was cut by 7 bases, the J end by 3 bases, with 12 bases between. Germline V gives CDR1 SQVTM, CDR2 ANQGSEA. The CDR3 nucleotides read TGCAGCGCCCGACAGGCTGACTATGGCTACACCTTC. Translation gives CSARQADYGYTF.

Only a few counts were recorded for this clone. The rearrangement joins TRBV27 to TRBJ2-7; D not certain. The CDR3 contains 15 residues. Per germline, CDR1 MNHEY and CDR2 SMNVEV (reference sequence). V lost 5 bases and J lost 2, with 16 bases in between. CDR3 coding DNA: TGTGCCAGCAGTGCGACCGGGTCACCGACCTACGAGCAGTACTTC. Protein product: CASSATGSPTYEQYF.